This TCR beta chain derives from a study of Ad26.COV2.S vaccination and SARS-CoV-2 variants. Study details: Donor was assigned to the Ad26.COV2.S arm of trial COV1001. Broader study findings: Reports say spike-specific CD8+ and CD4+ T cell responses covered substantial breadth after vaccination. For non-spike TCRs, breadth in vaccine recipients resembled that in placebo recipients.

The germline gives CDR1 LGHNA, CDR2 YNFKEQ. The CDR3 is made up of 14 amino acids. With 1 base removed from V and 1 base from J, the gap between germline ends came to 8 bases. A few counts support this clone. The antigen remains undetermined. Treatment indicated: some 20 received Ad26.COV2.S at low or high dose, single or two shots; about five received placebo; per-sample allocation not given. Day 63 after the first vaccine or placebo injection was the time point for sampling. The repertoire was sequenced with immunoSEQ multiplex PCR; TCRdb's copy has only in-frame clones and lacks some. The sample holds about 480,000 clones, around 90% seen once.

The source is a person between 18 and 65 years old who received the Ad26.COV2.S COVID-19 vaccine or a placebo. The sample in question was peripheral blood, obtained in a trial of Ad26.COV2.S vaccine versus placebo. The chain joins TRBV4-2 to TRBJ2-7, with no clear D. CDR3 sequence reads: CASSQGSASYEQYF. The CDR3 region has the DNA TGTGCCAGCAGCCAAGGGAGCGCATCCTACGAGCAGTACTTC.